This T cell receptor beta chain originates from a study of beta chain features in type 1 diabetes. The study, taken as a whole, reports: Shorter TCRB CDR3s, moderately but significantly so, were found in Type 1 diabetes patients in all four CD4+ subsets. In comparison with healthy donors, patients had naive, central memory and Treg TCRB repertoires that appeared more similar. Whether TCRB rearrangement is influenced by HLA type went unresolved here.

Concerning this clone itself: The antigen is not known.

Expressed TCRB transcripts were sequenced after all isolated RNA was converted to cDNA. Method: immunoSEQ multiplex PCR; TCRdb's copy keeps in-frame clones and lacks some. The table has 250,000 to 350,000 clones, over 12% seen once. There was one heparinised blood draw per donor, averaging around 120 mL. Sort purity for all populations was recorded as exceeding 98%. The CDR3 sequence is 14 residues long. Germline V CDR1 and CDR2: SGHNT, YYREEE (reference sequence). V lost 2 bases to trimming and J lost 6 bases; unmatched junction nucleotides: 4. The sample comprised naive CD4+ T cells from blood. The TCR was taken from a man aged 18 to 30 with type 1 diabetes. The chain combines TRBV5-4 with TRBJ2-3; TRBD1 agrees at 9 bases. CDR3 DNA: TGTGCCAGCAGCTTTAAACAGGGGGCTGATACGCAGTATTTT. Translation: CASSFKQGADTQYF.